The sequence of this T cell receptor (beta chain) was determined in a study of T cell repertoires in cytomegalovirus infection. On the study more broadly: In public TCR beta signatures, there were indications of both CMV infection and matching HLA type.

Study results and limitations: CMV carriers having the relevant HLA were flagged by cumulative public TCR beta family frequency.

TCRdb fed the reads into MiXCR, producing one record per CDR3 protein. The sample lists just over 450,000 distinct CDR3 sequences, about two fifths occurring once. Germline-derived CDR1 and CDR2 are SGHTS and YDEGEE. V was cut by 2 bases and J by 5 bases, with 10 bases left in between. The CDR3 covers 13 residues. Worth noting for this clonotype: The antigen remains unidentified.

This sequence joins TRBV5-8 and TRBJ2-5; a weak D match, TRBD1 (6 bases). Sequenced material: cultured PBMCs, taken from culture after CMV antigen stimulation. The TCR sequence derives from a human donor in good health (CMV status not recorded). Some clones in this sample may be carry-over from other donors' samples. In nucleotides, the CDR3 is TGTGCCAGCAGCTTTTGGGGGCGGGAGACCCAGTACTTC. This encodes CASSFWGRETQYF.